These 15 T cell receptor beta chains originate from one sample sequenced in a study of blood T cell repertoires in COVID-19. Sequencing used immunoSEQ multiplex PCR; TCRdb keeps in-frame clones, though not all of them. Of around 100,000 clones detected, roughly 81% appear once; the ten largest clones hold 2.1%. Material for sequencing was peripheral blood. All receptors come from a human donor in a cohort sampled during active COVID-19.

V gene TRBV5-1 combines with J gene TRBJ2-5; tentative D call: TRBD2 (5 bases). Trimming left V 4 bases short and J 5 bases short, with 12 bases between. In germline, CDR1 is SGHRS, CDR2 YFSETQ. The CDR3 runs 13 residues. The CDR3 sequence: CASSRVEVETQYF. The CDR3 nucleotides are TGCGCCAGCAGCCGGGTGGAGGTGGAGACCCAGTACTTC.

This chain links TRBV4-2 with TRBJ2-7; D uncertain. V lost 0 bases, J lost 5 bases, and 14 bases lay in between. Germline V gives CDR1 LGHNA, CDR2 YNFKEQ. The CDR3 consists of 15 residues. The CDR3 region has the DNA TGTGCCAGCAGCCAAGAACTTGTTCCTGAGGACGAGCAGTACTTC. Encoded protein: CASSQELVPEDEQYF.

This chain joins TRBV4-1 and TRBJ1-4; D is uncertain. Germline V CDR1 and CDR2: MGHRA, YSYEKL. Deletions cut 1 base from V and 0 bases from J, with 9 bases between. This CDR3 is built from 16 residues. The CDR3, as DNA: TGCGCCAGCAGCCAAGCACCTACCGCAACTAATGAAAAACTGTTTTTT. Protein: CASSQAPTATNEKLFF.

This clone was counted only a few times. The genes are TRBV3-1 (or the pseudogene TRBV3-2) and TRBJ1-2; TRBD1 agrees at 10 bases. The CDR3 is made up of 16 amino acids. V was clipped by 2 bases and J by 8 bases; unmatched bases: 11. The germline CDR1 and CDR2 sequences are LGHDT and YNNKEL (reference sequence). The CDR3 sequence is CASSQLGTGALDGYTF. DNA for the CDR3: TGTGCCAGCAGCCAATTGGGGACAGGGGCTTTGGACGGCTACACCTTC.

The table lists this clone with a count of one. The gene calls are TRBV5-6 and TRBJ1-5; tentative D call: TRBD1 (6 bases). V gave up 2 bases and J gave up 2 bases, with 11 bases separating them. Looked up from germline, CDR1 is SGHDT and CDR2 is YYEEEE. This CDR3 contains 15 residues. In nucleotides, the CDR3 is TGTGCCAGCAGCTTCAGGGGATATGGCAATCAGCCCCAGCATTTT. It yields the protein CASSFRGYGNQPQHF.

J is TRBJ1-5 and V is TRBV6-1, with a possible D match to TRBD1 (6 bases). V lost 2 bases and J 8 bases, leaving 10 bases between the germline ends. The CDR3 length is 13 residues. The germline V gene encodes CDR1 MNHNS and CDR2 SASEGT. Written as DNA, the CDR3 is TGTGCCAGCAGTGAACAGGGGTTAGAGCCCCAGCATTTT. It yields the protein CASSEQGLEPQHF.

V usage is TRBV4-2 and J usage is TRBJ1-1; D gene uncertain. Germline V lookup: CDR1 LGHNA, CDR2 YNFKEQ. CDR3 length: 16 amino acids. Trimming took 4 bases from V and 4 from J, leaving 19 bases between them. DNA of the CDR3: TGTGCCAGCAGCCCTGATACGGGAGGTCTCGGCACTGAAGCTTTCTTT. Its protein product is CASSPDTGGLGTEAFF.

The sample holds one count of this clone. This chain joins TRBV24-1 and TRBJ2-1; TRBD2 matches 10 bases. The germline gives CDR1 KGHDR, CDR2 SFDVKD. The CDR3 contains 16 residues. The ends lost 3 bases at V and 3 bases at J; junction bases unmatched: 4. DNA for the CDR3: TGTGCCACCAGTGATCCTAGCGGGGGTGTCTACAATGAGCAGTTCTTC. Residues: CATSDPSGGVYNEQFF.

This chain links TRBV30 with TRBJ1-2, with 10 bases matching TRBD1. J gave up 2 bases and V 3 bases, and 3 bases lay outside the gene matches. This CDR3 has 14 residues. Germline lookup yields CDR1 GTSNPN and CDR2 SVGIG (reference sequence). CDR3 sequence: CAWSPGQGNYGYTF. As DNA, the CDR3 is TGTGCCTGGAGCCCGGGACAGGGGAACTATGGCTACACCTTC.

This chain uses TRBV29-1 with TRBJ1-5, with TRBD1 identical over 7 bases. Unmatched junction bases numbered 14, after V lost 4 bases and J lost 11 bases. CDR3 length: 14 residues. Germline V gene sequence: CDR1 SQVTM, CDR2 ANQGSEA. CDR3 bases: TGCAGCGTTGGGGAAGGGGGCCCTGCCACTGCCCAGCATTTT. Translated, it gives CSVGEGGPATAQHF.

The CDR3 nucleotides are TGTGCCAGCAGCTTGGGGCAGGGCGGCTCTGGAAACACCATATATTTT. Its protein product is CASSLGQGGSGNTIYF. This chain uses TRBV5-6 with TRBJ1-3; tentative D call: TRBD1 (5 bases). V was clipped by 0 bases and J by 0 bases, with 10 bases between them. CDR3 length: 16 amino acids. CDR1 and CDR2 from the germline V gene are SGHDT and YYEEEE.

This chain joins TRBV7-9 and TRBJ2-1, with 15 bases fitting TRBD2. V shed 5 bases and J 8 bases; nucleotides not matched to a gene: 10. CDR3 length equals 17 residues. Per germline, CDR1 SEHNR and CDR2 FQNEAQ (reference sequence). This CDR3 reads CASSLNLGLAGGYEQFF. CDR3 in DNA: TGTGCCAGCAGCCTAAATCTGGGACTAGCGGGAGGATATGAGCAGTTCTTC. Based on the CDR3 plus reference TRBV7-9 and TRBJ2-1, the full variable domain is DTGVSQNPRHKITKRGQNVTFRCDPISEHNRLYWYRQTLGQGPEFLTYFQNEAQLEKSRLLSDRFSAERPKGSFSTLEIQRTEQGDSAMYLCASSLNLGLAGGYEQFFGPGTRLTVL.

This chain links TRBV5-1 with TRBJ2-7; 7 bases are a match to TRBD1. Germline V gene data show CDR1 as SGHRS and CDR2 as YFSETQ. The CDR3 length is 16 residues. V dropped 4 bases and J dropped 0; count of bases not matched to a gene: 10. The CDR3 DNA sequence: TGCGCCAGCAGCGGCACAGGGGACAGCCTCTCCTACGAGCAGTACTTC. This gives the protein CASSGTGDSLSYEQYF.

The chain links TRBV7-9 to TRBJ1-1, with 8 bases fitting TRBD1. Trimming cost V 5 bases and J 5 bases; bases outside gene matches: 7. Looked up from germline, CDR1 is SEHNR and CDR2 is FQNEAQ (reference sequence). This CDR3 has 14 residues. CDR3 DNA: TGTGCCAGCAGCATCGGACAGGGTGGAACTGAAGCTTTCTTT. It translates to CASSIGQGGTEAFF.

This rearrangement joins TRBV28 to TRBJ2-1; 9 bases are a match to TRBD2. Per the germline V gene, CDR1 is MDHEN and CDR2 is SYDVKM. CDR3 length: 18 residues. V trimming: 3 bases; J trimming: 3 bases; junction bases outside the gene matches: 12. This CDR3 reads CASSFWREGPPNYNEQFF. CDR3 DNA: TGTGCCAGCAGTTTCTGGCGGGAGGGCCCCCCCAACTACAATGAGCAGTTCTTC.